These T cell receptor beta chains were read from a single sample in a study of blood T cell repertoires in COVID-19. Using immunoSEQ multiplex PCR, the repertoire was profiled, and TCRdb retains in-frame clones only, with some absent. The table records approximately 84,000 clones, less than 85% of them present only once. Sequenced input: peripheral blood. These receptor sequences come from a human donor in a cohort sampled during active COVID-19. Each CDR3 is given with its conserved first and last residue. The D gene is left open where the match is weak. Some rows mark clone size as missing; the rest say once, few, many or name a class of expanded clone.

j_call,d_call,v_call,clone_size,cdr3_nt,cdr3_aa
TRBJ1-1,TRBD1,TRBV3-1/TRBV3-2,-,TGTGCCAGCAGCCGCGGACAGGGGAACACTGAAGCTTTCTTT,CASSRGQGNTEAFF
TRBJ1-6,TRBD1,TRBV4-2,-,TGTGCCAGCGGGACAGGGAACAATTCACCCCTCCACTTT,CASGTGNNSPLHF
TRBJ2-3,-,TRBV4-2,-,TGTGCCAGCAGCCAAGATTTAGGCGGGGGCACAGATACGCAGTATTTT,CASSQDLGGGTDTQYF
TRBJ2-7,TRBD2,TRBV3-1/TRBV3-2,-,TGTGCCAGCAGCCCATCCTCAATGGGGGGAGGGCCTGGGGAGCAGTACTTC,CASSPSSMGGGPGEQYF
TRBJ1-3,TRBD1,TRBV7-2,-,TGTGCCAGCAGCTTATTGGGAGGGACAGGGGCTGGAAACACCATATATTTT,CASSLLGGTGAGNTIYF
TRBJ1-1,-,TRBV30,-,TGTGCCTGGAGTCGCCGGCGGGGGATCGAGGAAGCTTTCTTT,CAWSRRRGIEEAFF
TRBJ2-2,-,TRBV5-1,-,TGCGCCAGCAGCTTCGGACAAATGAACACCGGGGAGCTGTTTTTT,CASSFGQMNTGELFF
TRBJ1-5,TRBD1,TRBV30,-,TGTGCCTGGACGAAGCGATCAGGGGGCGGTCAGCCCCAGCATTTT,CAWTKRSGGGQPQHF
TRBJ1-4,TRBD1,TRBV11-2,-,TGTGCCAGCAGCTTAGGAGGAGGGGGCAGAGCAACTAATGAAAAACTGTTTTTT,CASSLGGGGRATNEKLFF
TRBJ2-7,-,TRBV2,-,TGTGCCAGCAAAGGGTCGACAGGTCCTTACGAGCAGTACTTC,CASKGSTGPYEQYF
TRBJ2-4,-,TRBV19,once,TGTGCCAGTATAGATCGGGGAATAGCCAAAAACATTCAGTACTTC,CASIDRGIAKNIQYF
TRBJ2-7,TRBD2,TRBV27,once,TGTGCCAGCGGGCGGGAGTGGAGGAGCTCCTACGAGCAGTACTTC,CASGREWRSSYEQYF
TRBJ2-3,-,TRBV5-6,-,TGTGCCAGCAGCTTTTTAACAGGGAACACAGATACGCAGTATTTT,CASSFLTGNTDTQYF
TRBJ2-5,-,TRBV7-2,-,TGTGCCAGCAGCTTAACATTCGGGGAGACCCAGTACTTC,CASSLTFGETQYF
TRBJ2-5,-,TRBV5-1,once,TGCGCCAGCAGCTTGGGGGAGGCCCAAGAGACCCAGTACTTC,CASSLGEAQETQYF
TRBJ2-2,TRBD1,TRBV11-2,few,TGTGCCAGCAGCCGGAGGACAGGGCCCGGGGAGCTGTTTTTT,CASSRRTGPGELFF
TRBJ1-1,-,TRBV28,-,TGTGCCAGCAGTTTTAGGGGGTCTCGCACTGAAGCTTTCTTT,CASSFRGSRTEAFF
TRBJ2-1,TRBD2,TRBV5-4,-,TGTGCCAGCAGCTGGGAGGGACCGCCGGTTGAGCAGTTCTTC,CASSWEGPPVEQFF
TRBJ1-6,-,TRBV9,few,TGTGCCAGCAGCCTGACGGGGGGGCTTGTCTATAATTCACCCCTCCACTTT,CASSLTGGLVYNSPLHF
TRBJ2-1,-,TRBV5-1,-,TGCGCCAGCAGCTTGGTTGGGGACTTCGCCTACAATGAGCAGTTCTTC,CASSLVGDFAYNEQFF
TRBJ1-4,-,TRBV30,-,TGTGCCTGGAGTCCGGGACTTGGGGATGAAAAACTGTTTTTT,CAWSPGLGDEKLFF
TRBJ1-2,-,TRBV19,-,TGTGCCAGTAGTATATACCCGGACAGTCCCTATGGCTACACCTTC,CASSIYPDSPYGYTF
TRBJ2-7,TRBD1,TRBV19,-,TGTGCCAGTAGTATTTCAGGGGGCGCGTCCTACGAGCAGTACTTC,CASSISGGASYEQYF
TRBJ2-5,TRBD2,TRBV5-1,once,TGCGCCAGCAGCTTGTTGAATAGCGGGGGGGCGGAGACCCAGTACTTC,CASSLLNSGGAETQYF
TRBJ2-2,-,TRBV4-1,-,TGCGCCAGCAGCCAAGGACCCGCTAGCACCGGGGAGCTGTTTTTT,CASSQGPASTGELFF
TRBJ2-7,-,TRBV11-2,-,TGTGCCAGCAGCTTACAGGCCTTGACGGTCTACGAGCAGTACTTC,CASSLQALTVYEQYF
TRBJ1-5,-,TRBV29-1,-,TGCAGCGTTAGCATCGCGGGGGTTCGCAATCAGCCCCAGCATTTT,CSVSIAGVRNQPQHF
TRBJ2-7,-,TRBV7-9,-,TGTGCCAGCAGCTTTAGCGCCTACGAGCAGTACTTC,CASSFSAYEQYF
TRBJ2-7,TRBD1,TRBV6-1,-,TGTGCCAGCAGTGAGACAGGGGGATACTCCTACGAGCAGTACTTC,CASSETGGYSYEQYF
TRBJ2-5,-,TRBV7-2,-,TGTGCCAGCAGCTTAGGGCGGGGAGTCAACCAAGAGACCCAGTACTTC,CASSLGRGVNQETQYF